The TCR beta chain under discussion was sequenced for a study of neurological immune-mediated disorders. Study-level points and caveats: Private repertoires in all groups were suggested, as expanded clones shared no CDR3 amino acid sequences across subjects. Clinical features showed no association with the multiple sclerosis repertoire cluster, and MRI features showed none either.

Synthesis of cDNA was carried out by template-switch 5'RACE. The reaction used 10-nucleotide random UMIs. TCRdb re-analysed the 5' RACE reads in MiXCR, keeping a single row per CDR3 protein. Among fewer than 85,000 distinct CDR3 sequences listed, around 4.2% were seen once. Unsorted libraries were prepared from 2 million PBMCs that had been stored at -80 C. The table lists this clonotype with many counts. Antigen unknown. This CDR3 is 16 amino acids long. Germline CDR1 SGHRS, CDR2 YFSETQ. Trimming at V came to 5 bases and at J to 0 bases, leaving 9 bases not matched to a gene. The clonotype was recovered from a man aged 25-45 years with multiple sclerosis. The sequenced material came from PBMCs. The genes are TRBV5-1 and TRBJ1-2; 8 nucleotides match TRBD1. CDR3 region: CASRAGTGTANYGYTF. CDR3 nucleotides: TGCGCCAGCAGAGCCGGGACAGGTACTGCTAACTATGGCTACACCTTC.